This TCR beta chain derives from a study of T-cell reconstitution after alpha-beta-depleted transplantation in children. Study-wide findings and caveats: One year after transplant, T-cell counts and diversity came mostly from newly produced T cells. Reports say that about two months after transplant, the alpha-beta T cells came out of several hundred graft clones that had expanded.

This clonotype was seen a few times. Its cognate antigen is unknown. Unique molecular identifiers featured in how the TCRbeta library was prepared. TCRdb re-analysed the PCR reads in MiXCR, keeping a single row per CDR3 protein. The profile shows 450,000 to 550,000 distinct CDR3 sequences, 9.5% to 12% of them singletons. Trimming left V 2 bases short and J 8 bases short, with 11 bases between. The CDR3 totals 13 residues. Per germline, CDR1 LNHNV and CDR2 YYDKDF (reference sequence). The clonotype originates from a female patient aged 2-9 years who had a stem cell transplant for aplastic anemia, so the T cells may come from the graft donor. Sequences were derived from PBMCs, mostly from graft donor cells, sampled 180 days after TCRalphabeta/CD19-depleted stem cell transplant. The chain carries TRBV15 and TRBJ2-3; D may match TRBD1 or TRBD2 (5 bases each). The CDR3 DNA reads TGTGCCACCAGCAGATCCCGGGACCGTACGCAGTATTTT. As protein: CATSRSRDRTQYF.